The clone carrying this T cell receptor (beta chain) was recorded once. Its matching antigen is unknown. The donors were healthy bone marrow donors. This CDR3 contains 16 residues. Germline values: CDR1 LNHNV, CDR2 YYDKDF (reference sequence). Unmatched junction bases numbered 6, after V lost 0 bases and J lost 2 bases. With 60 Vbeta and 13 Jbeta primers, the PCR was carried out. Sequenced by immunoSEQ multiplex PCR; TCRdb stores in-frame clones only, minus some. Counted here are around 210,000 clones, approximately 81% occurring once; the ten biggest clones make up about 0.25%. This sample was taken from a study of cytomegalovirus exposure and HLA in healthy donors. Study-wide results and caveats: Earlier analysis looked at TCR beta V segments, and most were productive about 87% or about 30% of the time.

Input material: PBMCs. The V and J genes are TRBV15 and TRBJ2-7; 8 nucleotides agree with TRBD1. The source of this sequence is a girl aged 2 to 10 in good health and CMV-seronegative. The CDR3 here is CATSRDATGATYEQYF. The CDR3 DNA follows: TGTGCCACCAGCAGAGATGCGACAGGGGCGACCTACGAGCAGTACTTC.